This TCR beta chain was sequenced in a study of blood T cells in healthy people across ages. On the study more broadly: Capture via template switching afforded approximately one barcoded beta molecule per two T cells.

A J-beta primer mix and a sample-barcoded 5' primer were used in a second PCR of roughly 7 to 12 cycles. Template switching added a 12-random-nucleotide identifier to every cDNA molecule. Via MiXCR, TCRdb re-called the 5' RACE reads, giving one row per CDR3 protein. The table lists about 1.6 million distinct CDR3 sequences, almost 35% of them singletons. In its sample, this clonotype was seen a few times. A junction end diverges from the germline sequence, so it may reflect a read error. Roughly 10 milliliters of peripheral blood were drawn from each donor. Samples each had at least 5 micrograms of total RNA extracted. Source material: blood. This TCR derives from a woman aged 30 to 39 in good health.

This CDR3 reads CASSLAGSTGTQYF. Written as DNA, the CDR3 is TGTGCCAGCTCACTAGCGGGGAGCACAGGTACGCAGTATTTT. This rearrangement joins TRBV18 to TRBJ2-3, with 8 bases fitting TRBD2. Germline V gives CDR1 KGHSH, CDR2 LQKENI. The CDR3 loop spans 14 amino acids.